This section outlines one T cell receptor (beta chain) sequence together with its context. These data originate in a study of blood T cell repertoires in COVID-19. Study as a whole: Samples came from the United States, Italy and Spain, spanning acute and convalescent COVID-19.

Adults between about 18 and 95 years of age took part from under 30 US areas. This table comes from immunoSEQ multiplex PCR, and its TCRdb copy is limited to in-frame clones, with some not included. The repertoire holds about 270,000 clones, with more than 70% as singletons. Germline V gene lookup returns CDR1 SGHRS and CDR2 YFSETQ. The length of the CDR3 is 16 residues. V was cut by 0 bases and J by 5 bases, with 12 bases left in between. The TCR was taken from a woman aged 60-70 years in a cohort exposed to, infected with or recovered from COVID-19 (not recorded which). This chain connects TRBV5-1 to TRBJ1-6, with D unresolved. The sample taken for sequencing was PBMCs or T cells enriched from blood (not recorded which). CDR3 nucleotides: TGCGCCAGCAGCTTGGTCCCTGTAGCAAATAATTCACCCCTCCACTTT. It specifies CASSLVPVANNSPLHF. Combining the CDR3 with reference TRBV5-1 and TRBJ1-6 gives the whole variable domain KAGVTQTPRYLIKTRGQQVTLSCSPISGHRSVSWYQQTPGQGLQFLFEYFSETQRNKGNFPGRFSGRQFSNSRSEMNVSTLELGDSALYLCASSLVPVANNSPLHFGNGTRLTVT.